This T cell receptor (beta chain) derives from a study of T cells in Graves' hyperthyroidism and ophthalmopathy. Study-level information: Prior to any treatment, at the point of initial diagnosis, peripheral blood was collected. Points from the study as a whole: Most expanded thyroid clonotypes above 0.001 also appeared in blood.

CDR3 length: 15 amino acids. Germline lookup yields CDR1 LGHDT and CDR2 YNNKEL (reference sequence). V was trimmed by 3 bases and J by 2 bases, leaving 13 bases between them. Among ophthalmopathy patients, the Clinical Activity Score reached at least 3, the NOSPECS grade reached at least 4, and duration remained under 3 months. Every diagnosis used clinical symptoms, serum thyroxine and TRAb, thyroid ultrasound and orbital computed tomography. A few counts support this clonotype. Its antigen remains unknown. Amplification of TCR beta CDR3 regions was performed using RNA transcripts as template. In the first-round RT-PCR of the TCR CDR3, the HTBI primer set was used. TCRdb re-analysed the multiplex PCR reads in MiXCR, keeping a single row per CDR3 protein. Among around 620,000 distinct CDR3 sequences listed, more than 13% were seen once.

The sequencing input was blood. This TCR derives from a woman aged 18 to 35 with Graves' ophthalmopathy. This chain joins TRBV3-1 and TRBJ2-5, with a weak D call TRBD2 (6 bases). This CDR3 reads CASSQVGLRQETQYF. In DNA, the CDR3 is TGTGCCAGCAGCCAGGTGGGACTGAGGCAAGAGACCCAGTACTTC.